The rows below give T cell receptor beta chains drawn from one sample of a study of blood T cell repertoires in COVID-19. Some clones are missing from TCRdb's copy, which holds only in-frame ones; the method was immunoSEQ multiplex PCR. The sample lists roughly 190,000 clones, approximately 91% seen once, with around 1.1% in the top ten. Sequencing was carried out using peripheral blood. These receptors originate from a man younger than 45 with acute or convalescent COVID-19. The CDR3 runs from the conserved cysteine through the conserved F or W. A D gene is named only where the DNA matches it firmly. Size tells how often a clone was seen (once, few, many) or the class of an expanded clone, and some rows leave it out.

CDR3: CASSLRLAGGPNNEQFF
DNA: TGTGCCAGCAGCCTCAGACTAGCGGGGGGGCCAAACAATGAGCAGTTCTTC
J: TRBJ2-1
D: TRBD2
V: TRBV7-3
size: .

CDR3: CATSKLGTGSAFF
DNA: TGTGCCACCAGCAAACTAGGGACAGGCTCGGCTTTCTTT
J: TRBJ1-1
D: TRBD1
V: TRBV15
size: .

CDR3: CASSEPPGEAFF
DNA: TGTGCCAGCAGTGAACCCCCGGGAGAGGCTTTCTTT
J: TRBJ1-1
D: .
V: TRBV6-1
size: once

CDR3: CASSLGRSTEAFF
DNA: TGTGCCAGCAGTTTAGGGAGGAGCACTGAAGCTTTCTTT
J: TRBJ1-1
D: .
V: TRBV12-3/TRBV12-4
size: .

CDR3: CASSFTGSYEQYF
DNA: TGTGCCAGCAGCTTTACTGGGAGCTACGAGCAGTACTTC
J: TRBJ2-7
D: .
V: TRBV7-2
size: .

CDR3: CASTRDREETQYF
DNA: TGTGCCAGCACCCGGGACAGAGAAGAGACCCAGTACTTC
J: TRBJ2-5
D: TRBD1
V: TRBV2
size: .

CDR3: CASSGRQGETQYF
DNA: TGTGCCAGCAGCGGACGACAGGGTGAGACCCAGTACTTC
J: TRBJ2-5
D: TRBD1
V: TRBV7-2
size: .

CDR3: CASSSGRDTQYF
DNA: TGTGCCAGCTCGAGCGGGAGAGATACGCAGTATTTT
J: TRBJ2-3
D: TRBD2
V: TRBV18
size: .

CDR3: CASSPTGDYGYTF
DNA: TGTGCCAGCAGTCCCACAGGGGACTATGGCTACACCTTC
J: TRBJ1-2
D: TRBD1
V: TRBV6-1
size: .

CDR3: CASSPGQRARGSPLHF
DNA: TGTGCCAGCTCACCGGGACAAAGGGCGCGAGGATCACCCCTCCACTTT
J: TRBJ1-6
D: .
V: TRBV18
size: .

CDR3: CASSVYQGAANSPLHF
DNA: TGTGCCAGCAGCGTATATCAGGGGGCGGCTAATTCACCCCTCCACTTT
J: TRBJ1-6
D: TRBD1
V: TRBV9
size: .

CDR3: CASSLETGGPDTQYF
DNA: TGTGCCAGCAGCTTAGAGACAGGGGGTCCCGATACGCAGTATTTT
J: TRBJ2-3
D: TRBD1
V: TRBV7-6
size: .

CDR3: CASSLGEGFYEQYF
DNA: TGTGCCAGCAGCTTAGGGGAGGGCTTTTACGAGCAGTACTTC
J: TRBJ2-7
D: TRBD2
V: TRBV7-9
size: few

CDR3: CASSLLAGGREQFF
DNA: TGTGCCAGCAGCTTGTTAGCGGGAGGGCGCGAGCAGTTCTTC
J: TRBJ2-1
D: TRBD2
V: TRBV7-8
size: .

CDR3: CASSLTAGAGNTIYF
DNA: TGTGCCAGCAGCTTAACGGCAGGGGCTGGAAACACCATATATTTT
J: TRBJ1-3
D: .
V: TRBV11-2
size: .

CDR3: CASSQPKGGGSINTEAFF
DNA: TGCGCCAGCAGCCAACCGAAAGGCGGTGGGTCGATAAACACTGAAGCTTTCTTT
J: TRBJ1-1
D: .
V: TRBV4-1
size: .

CDR3: CASSQGGNYGYTF
DNA: TGTGCCAGCAGTCAGGGAGGGAACTATGGCTACACCTTC
J: TRBJ1-2
D: .
V: TRBV6-5
size: .

CDR3: CASTREGVGEQYF
DNA: TGCGCCAGCACCAGGGAGGGGGTTGGCGAGCAGTACTTC
J: TRBJ2-7
D: .
V: TRBV5-1
size: once

CDR3: CASRPTRRTDTQYF
DNA: TGTGCCAGCCGTCCTACGCGGCGCACAGATACGCAGTATTTT
J: TRBJ2-3
D: .
V: TRBV6-5
size: .

CDR3: CASSSDRVDFSSPLHF
DNA: TGCGCCAGCAGCTCGGACAGGGTTGATTTTAGCTCACCCCTCCACTTT
J: TRBJ1-6
D: TRBD1
V: TRBV5-1
size: .

CDR3: CATSDPDRGRETQYF
DNA: TGTGCCACCAGTGATCCTGACAGGGGACGCGAGACCCAGTACTTC
J: TRBJ2-5
D: TRBD1
V: TRBV24-1
size: .

CDR3: CASSSMGALGPQHF
DNA: TGTGCCAGCAGTAGTATGGGGGCCCTAGGGCCCCAGCATTTT
J: TRBJ1-5
D: .
V: TRBV6-5
size: .

CDR3: CASTKDIYTEAFF
DNA: TGTGCCAGCACCAAAGACATTTACACTGAAGCTTTCTTT
J: TRBJ1-1
D: .
V: TRBV6-5
size: once

CDR3: CATQGPLNTGELFF
DNA: TGTGCCACCCAGGGCCCTTTGAACACCGGGGAGCTGTTTTTT
J: TRBJ2-2
D: .
V: TRBV10-3
size: .

CDR3: CASSAGSGTANSPLHF
DNA: TGTGCCAGCAGTGCCGGATCCGGGACAGCCAATTCACCCCTCCACTTT
J: TRBJ1-6
D: TRBD1
V: TRBV6-1
size: .

CDR3: CARITHPRPSCGAGANVLTF
DNA: TGTGCCAGAATAACTCACCCGAGACCGAGCTGTGGAGCTGGGGCCAACGTCCTGACTTTC
J: TRBJ2-6
D: .
V: TRBV28
size: .

CDR3: CASQRQGQPTNYGYTF
DNA: TGTGCCAGCCAACGACAGGGACAGCCAACTAACTATGGCTACACCTTC
J: TRBJ1-2
D: TRBD1
V: TRBV28
size: .

CDR3: CASSLEAVSPLGEQYF
DNA: TGCGCCAGCAGCTTGGAGGCGGTGTCCCCCCTAGGCGAGCAGTACTTC
J: TRBJ2-7
D: .
V: TRBV5-1
size: .

CDR3: CASSTTGTSGGLYEQYF
DNA: TGTGCCAGCAGCACAACCGGGACTAGCGGGGGTTTATACGAGCAGTACTTC
J: TRBJ2-7
D: TRBD2
V: TRBV7-6
size: .

CDR3: CAWKGQLMGRTEAFF
DNA: TGTGCCTGGAAGGGACAGCTTATGGGGCGCACTGAAGCTTTCTTT
J: TRBJ1-1
D: TRBD1
V: TRBV30
size: .

CDR3: CASSSVSEPQHF
DNA: TGTGCCAGCAGCTCGGTGAGCGAGCCCCAGCATTTT
J: TRBJ1-5
D: .
V: TRBV7-9
size: .

CDR3: CAWSPGQGGGSPLHF
DNA: TGTGCCTGGAGTCCTGGACAGGGAGGTGGTTCACCCCTCCACTTT
J: TRBJ1-6
D: TRBD1
V: TRBV30
size: .

CDR3: CAWVDRGRNSPLHF
DNA: TGTGCCTGGGTGGACAGGGGGCGGAATTCACCCCTCCACTTT
J: TRBJ1-6
D: TRBD1
V: TRBV30
size: .

CDR3: CASSEGGWQPQHF
DNA: TGTGCCAGCAGTGAGGGGGGGTGGCAGCCCCAGCATTTT
J: TRBJ1-5
D: .
V: TRBV6-1
size: .

CDR3: CACNPSGVNNEQFF
DNA: TGCGCCTGCAACCCTAGCGGGGTGAACAATGAGCAGTTCTTC
J: TRBJ2-1
D: TRBD2
V: TRBV5-1
size: .

CDR3: CATSRARYGLLHF
DNA: TGTGCCACCAGCAGAGCTCGATACGGACTCCTCCACTTT
J: TRBJ1-6
D: .
V: TRBV15
size: .

CDR3: CASSVGTNNEQFF
DNA: TGTGCCAGCAGCGTAGGGACTAACAATGAGCAGTTCTTC
J: TRBJ2-1
D: .
V: TRBV9
size: .

CDR3: CASSLGKGGRWQETQYF
DNA: TGCGCCAGCAGCTTGGGAAAAGGCGGGCGTTGGCAAGAGACCCAGTACTTC
J: TRBJ2-5
D: .
V: TRBV5-1
size: .

CDR3: CATSRAGVNSPLHF
DNA: TGTGCCACCAGCAGAGCGGGGGTTAACTCACCCCTCCACTTT
J: TRBJ1-6
D: .
V: TRBV15
size: few

CDR3: CASLGVGSPQYF
DNA: TGTGCCAGCTTGGGAGTGGGTTCCCCGCAGTATTTT
J: TRBJ2-3
D: .
V: TRBV5-6
size: .

CDR3: CAWTSGPSIEQFF
DNA: TGTGCCTGGACCAGCGGGCCGAGTATTGAGCAGTTCTTC
J: TRBJ2-1
D: .
V: TRBV30
size: once

CDR3: CASSLWEINQPQHF
DNA: TGTGCCAGCAGTTTATGGGAGATTAATCAGCCCCAGCATTTT
J: TRBJ1-5
D: .
V: TRBV28
size: .

CDR3: CASSSGDRTSTDTQYF
DNA: TGCGCCAGCAGCTCGGGGGATCGGACTAGCACAGATACGCAGTATTTT
J: TRBJ2-3
D: .
V: TRBV5-1
size: .

CDR3: CASSISGTGNYGYTF
DNA: TGTGCCAGCAGCATATCCGGGACAGGAAACTATGGCTACACCTTC
J: TRBJ1-2
D: TRBD1
V: TRBV7-8
size: .

CDR3: CASSSPPRGEKLFF
DNA: TGTGCCAGCAGTTCCCCCCCCCGGGGTGAAAAACTGTTTTTT
J: TRBJ1-4
D: .
V: TRBV27
size: .

CDR3: CASSKAGGTPVQYF
DNA: TGTGCCAGCAGCAAAGCGGGGGGGACCCCAGTTCAGTACTTC
J: TRBJ2-7
D: .
V: TRBV21-1
size: .

CDR3: CASSSIRADRYAPLHF
DNA: TGTGCCAGCAGCTCGATTAGGGCCGACAGATATGCACCCCTCCACTTT
J: TRBJ1-6
D: .
V: TRBV11-2
size: .

CDR3: CASSPGIGDEQFF
DNA: TGTGCCAGCTCACCGGGGATAGGGGATGAGCAGTTCTTC
J: TRBJ2-1
D: .
V: TRBV18
size: .

CDR3: CASSPGQGETQYF
DNA: TGTGCCAGCAGCCCGGGACAGGGAGAGACCCAGTACTTC
J: TRBJ2-5
D: TRBD1
V: TRBV2
size: .

CDR3: CASSPRGGPNTEAFF
DNA: TGTGCCAGCAGTCCCCGAGGAGGGCCGAACACTGAAGCTTTCTTT
J: TRBJ1-1
D: .
V: TRBV28
size: once

CDR3: CASSSTGPNQPQHF
DNA: TGTGCCAGCAGTTCGACAGGACCTAATCAGCCCCAGCATTTT
J: TRBJ1-5
D: .
V: TRBV6-2/TRBV6-3
size: .

CDR3: CANRSPGEVSGNTIYF
DNA: TGTGCCAACCGAAGTCCGGGGGAAGTCTCTGGAAACACCATATATTTT
J: TRBJ1-3
D: .
V: TRBV30
size: .

CDR3: CASSRYGRNTEAFF
DNA: TGTGCCAGCAGCAGATATGGGAGGAACACTGAAGCTTTCTTT
J: TRBJ1-1
D: .
V: TRBV7-9
size: .

CDR3: CASSQTGGRETQYF
DNA: TGTGCCAGCAGCCAGACAGGGGGCCGTGAGACCCAGTACTTC
J: TRBJ2-5
D: TRBD1
V: TRBV7-9
size: .

CDR3: CASSFGYGYTF
DNA: TGTGCCAGCAGTTTCGGGTATGGCTACACCTTC
J: TRBJ1-2
D: .
V: TRBV28
size: .